A selection of T cell receptor beta chains follows, all from one sample in a study of T cell repertoires in cytomegalovirus infection. Each CDR3 protein is one row after TCRdb ran MiXCR on the reads. The sample lists approximately 56,000 distinct CDR3 sequences, 15% to 20% occurring once. These receptors have no identified antigens. The input for sequencing was CD8+ T cells from cultured PBMCs, taken from culture after CMV antigen stimulation. The receptor source for this set is a human donor in good health (CMV status not recorded). Some clones in this sample may be carry-over from other donors' samples. The CDR3 runs from the conserved cysteine through the conserved F or W. The D gene is left open where the match is weak. Size is stated for part of the rows, as once, few or many counts, or as a class when the clone is expanded.

>-|TRBJ2-5|few|TRBV7-3
TGTGCCAGCAGCTTAGGTGCGGGGACTTTCCAAGAGACCCAGTACTTC
CASSLGAGTFQETQYF
>TRBD1|TRBJ2-7|few|TRBV30
TGTGCCTGGAGTGTAGGACAGGGGTCATACGAGCAGTACTTC
CAWSVGQGSYEQYF
>-|TRBJ1-2|few|TRBV7-2
TGTGCCAGCAGCTTAGCTACCCTTCGGGGCTACACCTTC
CASSLATLRGYTF
>-|TRBJ2-1|-|TRBV6-2/TRBV6-3
TGTGCCAGCAGCCCCGTTTCTGGGGGCAATGAGCAGTTCTTC
CASSPVSGGNEQFF
>TRBD2|TRBJ2-2|-|TRBV12-3/TRBV12-4
TGTGCCAGCAGTTTAGGACGGACTAGCGGGGGTCGGAACACCGGGGAGCTGTTTTTT
CASSLGRTSGGRNTGELFF
>TRBD1|TRBJ2-4|few|TRBV11-2
TGTGCCAGCAGCTCTAACCGGGACAGGGTAATCTTC
CASSSNRDRVIF
>TRBD2|TRBJ2-2|-|TRBV19
TGTGCCAGTAGTATCGGAGCACTAGCGACCGGGGAGCTGTTTTTT
CASSIGALATGELFF
>-|TRBJ2-4|-|TRBV6-1
TGTGCCAGCAGTGAAGCTGTCGTTGTGGCGGCCAAAAACAGTCAGTACTTC
CASSEAVVVAAKNSQYF
>TRBD2|TRBJ2-7|-|TRBV12-3/TRBV12-4
TGTGCCAGCACCAATCACCGTAGCGGGATGCCCTACGAGCAGTACTTC
CASTNHRSGMPYEQYF
>-|TRBJ1-5|few|TRBV7-2
TGTGCCAGCAGCTTATGGGGGAATAGCAATCAGCCCCAGCATTTT
CASSLWGNSNQPQHF
>TRBD1|TRBJ1-3|few|TRBV7-8
TGTGCCAGCAGCTCCACAGGGGGCTCTGGAAACACCATATATTTT
CASSSTGGSGNTIYF
>TRBD1|TRBJ1-2|few|TRBV28
TGTGCCAGCAGGCCTCCATCGGGACAGGGCTATGGCTACACCTTC
CASRPPSGQGYGYTF
>-|TRBJ2-3|-|TRBV9
TGTGCCAGCAGCGCCCGCGGGGCCGAGAACACAGATACGCAGTATTTT
CASSARGAENTDTQYF
>-|TRBJ2-7|-|TRBV29-1
TGCAGCGTCGTCCGGACTGGGAGCTCCTACGAGCAGTACTTC
CSVVRTGSSYEQYF
>-|TRBJ2-3|few|TRBV7-2
TGTGCCAGCAGCCACCCTCGAGGGGTGGGGGATACGCAGTATTTT
CASSHPRGVGDTQYF
>TRBD1|TRBJ2-3|few|TRBV7-2
TGTGCCAGCAGTATGGGACAGGGGATAAATTCTTTAGATACGCAGTATTTT
CASSMGQGINSLDTQYF
>-|TRBJ1-5|-|TRBV2
TGTGCCAGCAGTGGGGGTAGCAATCAGCCCCAGCATTTT
CASSGGSNQPQHF
>-|TRBJ2-7|-|TRBV7-2
TGTGCCAGCAGCTTACCGCACTCGTACGAGCAGTACTTC
CASSLPHSYEQYF
>-|TRBJ1-1|-|TRBV6-2/TRBV6-3
TGTGCCAGCAGCCGACAGGCCAGGGACACTGAAGCTTTCTTT
CASSRQARDTEAFF
>-|TRBJ2-5|many|TRBV7-8
TGTGCCAGCAGCTCAGGGGGGTGGCAAGAGACCCAGTACTTC
CASSSGGWQETQYF
>-|TRBJ2-7|-|TRBV9
TGTGCCAGCAGCGTAGGGGGCGGTTTGGACGAGCAGTACTTC
CASSVGGGLDEQYF
>TRBD2|TRBJ2-1|-|TRBV12-3/TRBV12-4
TGTGCCAGCAGTTTTCTAGCGGGGTCCTCCTACAATGAGCAGTTCTTC
CASSFLAGSSYNEQFF
>TRBD1|TRBJ1-2|-|TRBV20-1
TGCAGTGCCCCGGGACAGCTCTATGGCTACACCTTC
CSAPGQLYGYTF
>-|TRBJ1-2|-|TRBV12-3/TRBV12-4
TGTGCCAGCAGTTTAAGAGGGGCCTATGGCTACACCTTC
CASSLRGAYGYTF
>-|TRBJ2-3|-|TRBV7-6
TGTGCCAGCAGCTTTCGGGGTTTGGGCACAGATACGCAGTATTTT
CASSFRGLGTDTQYF
>-|TRBJ1-6|few|TRBV12-3/TRBV12-4
TGTGCCAGCCCCCGTGGAATAGTCCTCCACTTT
CASPRGIVLHF
>-|TRBJ2-4|-|TRBV7-6
TGTGCCAGCAGCGCCACGGAATTAAACATTCAGTACTTC
CASSATELNIQYF
>-|TRBJ2-5|-|TRBV7-2
TGTGCCAGCAGCCTTACAGGGGCGGAGGGGGAGACCCAGTACTTC
CASSLTGAEGETQYF
>TRBD1|TRBJ2-2|-|TRBV6-1
TGTGCCAGCAGTGAAGGGACAGGGGCCGGGGAGCTGTTTTTT
CASSEGTGAGELFF
>TRBD1|TRBJ2-7|-|TRBV6-6
TGTGCCAGCAGGGAACAGGGGTTCTACGAGCAGTACTTC
CASREQGFYEQYF
>-|TRBJ1-2|-|TRBV11-2
TGTGCCAGCAGCCTTCTCCGCCGGCAGTCTGAAGGCTATGGCTACACCTTC
CASSLLRRQSEGYGYTF
>-|TRBJ1-1|few|TRBV7-9
TGTGCCAGCAGCTCCGCGACTCCTGAAGCTTTCTTT
CASSSATPEAFF
>TRBD2|TRBJ2-1|-|TRBV6-5
TGTGCCAGCAGTTACGCGGGGGGGCGGGAGAATGAGCAGTTCTTC
CASSYAGGRENEQFF
>-|TRBJ1-1|-|TRBV6-2/TRBV6-3
TGTGCCAGCAGTTACGCGCGGACGGGGAACACTGAAGCTTTCTTT
CASSYARTGNTEAFF
>-|TRBJ1-1|-|TRBV4-2
TGTGCCAGCAGCCAAGACCTCTGGGGAGGAAGCACTGAAGCTTTCTTT
CASSQDLWGGSTEAFF
>TRBD1|TRBJ2-5|-|TRBV7-6
TGTGCCAGCAGCTTACCGAGACAGGGGGTAAACCAAGAGACCCAGTACTTC
CASSLPRQGVNQETQYF
>TRBD1|TRBJ1-1|few|TRBV7-9
TGTGCCAGCAGCCAGGGACAGTGGGGCACTGAAGCTTTCTTT
CASSQGQWGTEAFF
>-|TRBJ2-7|few|TRBV7-2
TGTGCCAGCAGTGGCCGGGACCCATACGAGCAGTACTTC
CASSGRDPYEQYF
>TRBD1|TRBJ1-1|few|TRBV12-3/TRBV12-4
TGTGCCAGCATTCACGACAGGGGAGGAAACCTGAACACTGAAGCTTTCTTT
CASIHDRGGNLNTEAFF
>-|TRBJ1-5|-|TRBV6-5
TGTGCCAGCAGTTACTCGGCAGGCACGGGCAATCAGCCCCAGCATTTT
CASSYSAGTGNQPQHF
>-|TRBJ1-2|-|TRBV4-1
TGCGCCAGCAGCCAAGATAGGGCGGAGGGGCTTAACTATGGCTACACCTTC
CASSQDRAEGLNYGYTF
>-|TRBJ1-3|-|TRBV6-2/TRBV6-3
TGTGCCAGCAGTCATCCTTCCGGGCCGGGCTCTGGAAACACCATATATTTT
CASSHPSGPGSGNTIYF
>-|TRBJ1-5|once|TRBV20-1
TGCAGTGCTAGACCCCAAGATAGCAATCAGCCCCAGCATTTT
CSARPQDSNQPQHF
>-|TRBJ2-3|-|TRBV7-6
TGTGCCAGCAGCTTAGATAGGGCAGGCGGCACAGATACGCAGTATTTT
CASSLDRAGGTDTQYF
>TRBD2|TRBJ2-1|-|TRBV12-3/TRBV12-4
TGTGCCAGCAGTTCAGGACTAGCGGGGGCCCCGCAGTTCTTC
CASSSGLAGAPQFF
>-|TRBJ1-4|-|TRBV10-3
TGTGCCATCAGTGAGGGCAGTTTTAATGAAAAACTGTTTTTT
CAISEGSFNEKLFF
>TRBD1|TRBJ2-1|-|TRBV7-9
TGTGCCAGCAGCCCGGGACAGGGTGTGGACAATGAGCAGTTCTTC
CASSPGQGVDNEQFF
>TRBD1|TRBJ1-2|once|TRBV27
TGTGCCAGCAGCGACCCCAGGGGGAGGTCTGCCTATGGCTACACCTTC
CASSDPRGRSAYGYTF
>TRBD1|TRBJ2-1|-|TRBV5-5
TGTGCCAGCAGCATGGCCGGGACAGGCCCCTACAATGAGCAGTTCTTC
CASSMAGTGPYNEQFF
>-|TRBJ2-3|many|TRBV12-3/TRBV12-4
TGTGCCAGCAGTCCCTTAGTGAACCTCGATTCCGCTTATACGCAGTATTTT
CASSPLVNLDSAYTQYF
>-|TRBJ2-1|many|TRBV7-2
TGTGCCAGCAGTTATACCGACGGGCAGTTCTTC
CASSYTDGQFF
>-|TRBJ2-1|-|TRBV7-9
TGTGCCAGCAGCTTAACCTCCTCCAACCATGAGCAGTTCTTC
CASSLTSSNHEQFF